A single sample gave rise to the 12 T cell receptor beta chains below, sequenced in a study of low-dose radiotherapy and immunotherapy resistance in tumors. With TRAV- and TRBV-specific primers, first-strand cDNA was made, covering the alpha and beta chains. A roughly 20-cycle PCR with a constant-region primer and V-primer adapter amplified TCRs. Using its own MiXCR run on the reads, TCRdb lists one record per CDR3 protein. The sample lists 85,000 to 95,000 distinct CDR3 sequences, 20% to 25% occurring once. Sample time point: after trial treatment. Treatment denoted: LDRT plus nivolumab, ipilimumab, low-dose cyclophosphamide and aspirin (RACIN trial). This specimen was PBMCs, taken after low-dose radiotherapy plus immunotherapy. These receptors were taken from a female donor with ovarian cancer.

This clonotype was seen repeatedly, ten times or more. The chain couples TRBV14 to TRBJ2-3; 7 nucleotides line up with TRBD2. The V and J ends lost 4 bases and 4 bases, in that order; junction bases with no gene match: 14. The CDR3 has 17 amino acids. Germline CDR1 SGHDN, CDR2 FVKESK. In nucleotides, the CDR3 is TGTGCCAGCAGCCCCAACTTCCGTGGGAGGGGTTCAGATACGCAGTATTTT. It yields the protein CASSPNFRGRGSDTQYF. Supplemented by reference TRBV14 and TRBJ2-3, the full variable domain reads EAGVTQFPSHSVIEKGQTVTLRCDPISGHDNLYWYRRVMGKEIKFLLHFVKESKQDESGMPNNRFLAERTGGTYSTLKVQPAELEDSGVYFCASSPNFRGRGSDTQYFGPGTRLTVL.

This clonotype was observed many times. This chain uses TRBV5-1 with TRBJ1-3, with D maybe TRBD1 (6 bases). Germline loops: CDR1 SGHRS, CDR2 YFSETQ. The V end was cut by 5 bases, the J end by 0 bases, with 15 bases between. This CDR3 has 16 amino acids. The CDR3 DNA is TGCGCCAGCAGTTGGGACACCCGGAGCTCTGGAAACACCATATATTTT. It specifies CASSWDTRSSGNTIYF.

The gene calls are TRBV19 and TRBJ2-1; 7 nucleotides line up with TRBD2. CDR3 length: 15 amino acids. Germline lookup yields CDR1 LNHDA and CDR2 SQIVND (reference sequence). Germline trimming cut 2 bases from V and 7 bases from J; bases unmatched to any gene: 8. The DNA of the CDR3 is TGTGCCAGTAGTATAATGGCGGGAGTGGATAATGAGCAGTTCTTC. Translating it yields CASSIMAGVDNEQFF.

This clonotype was observed at least ten times. The rearrangement uses TRBV20-1 and TRBJ2-1, with TRBD2 matching 11 bases. Germline CDR1 and CDR2: DFQATT and SNEGSKA (reference sequence). V lost 4 bases and J lost 6; bases outside the gene matches: 8. The length of the CDR3 is 15 residues. The DNA of the CDR3 is TGCAGTGCTAATCCTAGCGGGAGGTACATCAATGAGCAGTTCTTC. This gives the protein CSANPSGRYINEQFF.

This clonotype was seen repeatedly, ten times or more. J is TRBJ1-1 and V is TRBV28; the D gene is possibly TRBD1 (5 bases). Germline assignment: CDR1 MDHEN and CDR2 SYDVKM. Trimming removed 11 bases from V and 3 bases from J, with 13 bases in between. The CDR3 sequence is 12 residues long. This chain's CDR3 is CASKGIDTEAFF. The CDR3 bases are TGTGCCTCCAAGGGGATTGACACTGAAGCTTTCTTT.

This clonotype has ten or more counts. V usage is TRBV4-3 and J usage is TRBJ2-1; D gene uncertain. Trimming stripped 0 bases from V and 9 bases from J, with 15 bases between. This CDR3 has 15 amino acids. Looked up from germline, CDR1 is LGHNA and CDR2 is YSLEER. The CDR3 DNA follows: TGCGCCAGCAGCCAAGATCCTTTGCGGTCTAGTGAGCAGTTCTTC. This translates into CASSQDPLRSSEQFF.

This clonotype was recorded at least ten times. The chain combines TRBV7-3 with TRBJ1-3, with TRBD1 identical over 8 bases. This CDR3 contains 15 residues. V was pared by 4 bases and J by 3 bases, with 5 bases of the junction left unmatched. Per the germline V gene, CDR1 is SGHTA and CDR2 is FQGTGA. The CDR3 DNA follows: TGTGCCAGCAGCTCTACAGGGGGGCATGGAAACACCATATATTTT. Protein: CASSSTGGHGNTIYF.

To note about this clonotype: A far bigger clonotype differs at one base, so this is likely a read error. V gene TRBV18 combines with J gene TRBJ2-1, with D possibly being TRBD1 (6 bases). Germline loops: CDR1 KGHSH, CDR2 LQKENI. V dropped 3 bases and J dropped 10 bases, with 16 bases sitting between them. This CDR3 comprises 14 residues. CDR3 DNA: TGTGCCAGCTCACCGGTACAGGGTACGTACGAGCAGTTCTTC. This encodes CASSPVQGTYEQFF.

This clonotype has at least ten counts. V usage is TRBV2 and J usage is TRBJ2-7; 10 bases align to TRBD2. Germline V CDR1 and CDR2: SNHLY, FYNNEI. J gave up 0 bases and V 6 bases, and 5 bases lay outside the gene matches. The CDR3 has 15 residues. The CDR3: CASRDSGGSSYEQYF. Written as DNA, the CDR3 is TGTGCCAGCAGAGATAGCGGGGGGAGCTCCTACGAGCAGTACTTC.

This clonotype was counted ten times or more. CDR3 protein: CPLNRGPPDTQYF. As DNA, the CDR3 is TGTCCATTGAACAGGGGGCCGCCAGATACGCAGTATTTT. The chain joins TRBV6-2 or TRBV6-3 to TRBJ2-3; 9 nucleotides agree with TRBD1. Germline lookup yields CDR1 MNHEY and CDR2 SVGEGT. CDR3 length: 13 residues.

This clonotype has a count of ten or more. The rearrangement joins TRBV12-3 or TRBV12-4 to TRBJ1-1; D is undetermined. V gave up 4 bases and J gave up 1 base, with 19 bases separating them. The CDR3 has 17 amino acids. The CDR3 is CASSYTEAGGRNTEAFF. For the CDR3, the DNA is TGTGCCAGCAGTTATACTGAAGCGGGAGGCAGGAACACTGAAGCTTTCTTT.

This clonotype was detected many times. V usage is TRBV4-1 and J usage is TRBJ2-2; unclear D gene. This CDR3 spans 13 amino acids. Between the trimmed V and J ends, which lost 3 bases and 9 bases, there was a span of 11 bases. Germline V gene lookup returns CDR1 MGHRA and CDR2 YSYEKL. CDR3: CASSQVSMRELFF. The CDR3 bases are TGCGCCAGCAGCCAGGTATCGATGAGGGAGCTGTTTTTT.